Presented here are 2 T cell receptor beta chains from one specimen sequenced in a study of blood T cells in healthy people across ages. A second roughly 7 to 12 cycle PCR used barcoded and J-beta primers. MiXCR was run by TCRdb on the 5' RACE reads, yielding one entry per CDR3 protein. The repertoire holds 800,000 to 900,000 distinct CDR3 sequences, with about 59% as singletons. The sequenced sample was blood. Receptor source: a man aged 25 to 40 in good health.

The gene calls are TRBV10-3 and TRBJ2-5; 14 bases fit TRBD2. V dropped 11 bases and J dropped 11; count of bases not matched to a gene: 13. The germline CDR1 and CDR2 sequences are ENHRY and SYGVKD. The CDR3 contains 14 residues. The CDR3 DNA sequence: TGTGCCGTGGCAGGGACTAGCGGGGGCTGGGAGCAGTACTTC. Translated, it gives CAVAGTSGGWEQYF.

The chain is built from TRBV20-1 and TRBJ2-3; 7 bases match TRBD2. The CDR3 is 14 residues long. Per the germline V gene, CDR1 is DFQATT and CDR2 is SNEGSKA (reference sequence). J gave up 1 base and V 5 bases, and 6 bases lay outside the gene matches. This chain's CDR3 is CSADTSARTDTQYF. CDR3 bases: TGCAGTGCTGATACTAGCGCCCGCACAGATACGCAGTATTTT.